This T cell receptor beta chain was captured in a study of OX40 agonist ivuxolimab in advanced cancers. The overall study: Patients were dosed with the agonistic anti-OX40 (CD134) antibody ivuxolimab.

Repertoires were generated with immunoSEQ multiplex PCR, while TCRdb's copy carries only in-frame clones and drops some. This table has 60,000 to 70,000 clones, approximately 90% appearing once. Germline values: CDR1 SQVTM, CDR2 ANQGSEA. The CDR3 is 13 amino acids. V trimming: 6 bases; J trimming: 7 bases; junction bases outside the gene matches: 3. This receptor was taken from an adult with an advanced solid tumor such as melanoma, head and neck, liver or kidney cancer. The source material was CD4+ or CD8+ T cells sorted from blood, sampled in a trial of the OX40 agonist ivuxolimab. J is TRBJ2-1 and V is TRBV29-1; TRBD2 aligns across 13 bases. For the CDR3, the DNA is TGCAGCGTCCCGGGACTAGCGGGGAATGAGCAGTTCTTC. Protein: CSVPGLAGNEQFF.